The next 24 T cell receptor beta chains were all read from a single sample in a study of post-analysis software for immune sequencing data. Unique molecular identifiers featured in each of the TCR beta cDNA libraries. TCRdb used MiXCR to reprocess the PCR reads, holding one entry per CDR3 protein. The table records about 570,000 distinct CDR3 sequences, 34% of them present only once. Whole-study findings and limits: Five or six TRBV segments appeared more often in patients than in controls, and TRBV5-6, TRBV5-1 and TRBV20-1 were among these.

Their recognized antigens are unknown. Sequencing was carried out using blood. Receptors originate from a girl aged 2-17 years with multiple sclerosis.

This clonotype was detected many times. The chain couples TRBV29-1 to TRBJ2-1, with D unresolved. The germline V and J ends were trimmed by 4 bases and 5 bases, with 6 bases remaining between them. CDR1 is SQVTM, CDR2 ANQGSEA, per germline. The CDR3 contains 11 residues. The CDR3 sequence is CSVGRDNEQFF. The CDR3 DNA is TGCAGCGTTGGTAGGGACAATGAGCAGTTCTTC.

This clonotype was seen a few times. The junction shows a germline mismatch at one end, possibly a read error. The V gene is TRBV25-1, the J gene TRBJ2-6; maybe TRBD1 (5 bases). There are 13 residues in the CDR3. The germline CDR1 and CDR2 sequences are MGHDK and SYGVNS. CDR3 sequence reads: CVSEGAGANVLTF. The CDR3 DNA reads TGCGTCAGTGAAGGGGCTGGGGCCAACGTCCTGACTTTC.

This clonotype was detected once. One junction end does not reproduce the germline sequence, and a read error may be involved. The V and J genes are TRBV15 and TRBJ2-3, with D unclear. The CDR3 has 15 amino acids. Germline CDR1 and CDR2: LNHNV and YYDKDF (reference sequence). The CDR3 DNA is TGTGTCACCAGCAGAGATCCCGTCCGCACAGATACGCAGTATTTT. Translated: CVTSRDPVRTDTQYF.

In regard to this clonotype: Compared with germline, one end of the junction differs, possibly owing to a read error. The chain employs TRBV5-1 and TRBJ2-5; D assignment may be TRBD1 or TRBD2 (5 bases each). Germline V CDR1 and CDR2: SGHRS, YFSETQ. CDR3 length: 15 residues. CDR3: CAGSLGPRTQETQYF. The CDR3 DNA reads TGCGCCGGCAGCTTGGGGCCTAGGACTCAAGAGACCCAGTACTTC.

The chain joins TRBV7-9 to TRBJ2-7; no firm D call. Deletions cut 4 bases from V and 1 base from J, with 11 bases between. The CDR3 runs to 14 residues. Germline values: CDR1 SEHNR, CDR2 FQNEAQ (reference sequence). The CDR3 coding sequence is TGTGCCAGCAGCTCCGGACGGTTTTCCTACGAGCAGTACTTC. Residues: CASSSGRFSYEQYF.

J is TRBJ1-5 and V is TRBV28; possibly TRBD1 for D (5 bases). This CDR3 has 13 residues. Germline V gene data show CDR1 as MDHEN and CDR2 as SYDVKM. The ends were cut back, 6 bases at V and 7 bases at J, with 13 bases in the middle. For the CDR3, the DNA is TGTGCCAGCAGGGGGCAGGTAAGACAGCCCCAGCATTTT. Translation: CASRGQVRQPQHF.

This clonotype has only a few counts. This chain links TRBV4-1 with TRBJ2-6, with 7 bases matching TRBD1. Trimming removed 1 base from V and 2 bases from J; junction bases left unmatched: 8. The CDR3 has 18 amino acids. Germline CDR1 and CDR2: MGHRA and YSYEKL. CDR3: CASSQGRATGAGANVLTF. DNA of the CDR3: TGCGCCAGCAGCCAAGGCCGCGCTACAGGGGCTGGGGCCAACGTCCTGACTTTC.

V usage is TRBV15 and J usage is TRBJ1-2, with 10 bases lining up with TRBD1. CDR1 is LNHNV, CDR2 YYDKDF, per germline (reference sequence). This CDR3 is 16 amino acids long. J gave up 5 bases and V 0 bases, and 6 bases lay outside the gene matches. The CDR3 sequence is CATSRDGTGAFYGYTF. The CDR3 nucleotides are TGTGCCACCAGCAGAGATGGGACAGGGGCGTTTTATGGCTACACCTTC.

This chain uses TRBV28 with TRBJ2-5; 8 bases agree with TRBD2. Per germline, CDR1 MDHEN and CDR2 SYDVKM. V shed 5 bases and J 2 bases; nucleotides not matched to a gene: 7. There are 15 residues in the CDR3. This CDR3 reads CASSRPGGSQETQYF. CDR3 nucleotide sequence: TGTGCCAGCAGTCGACCGGGGGGGAGTCAAGAGACCCAGTACTTC.

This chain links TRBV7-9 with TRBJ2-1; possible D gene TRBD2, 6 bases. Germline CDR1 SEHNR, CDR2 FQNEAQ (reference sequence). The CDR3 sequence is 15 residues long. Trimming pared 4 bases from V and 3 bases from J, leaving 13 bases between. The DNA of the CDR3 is TGTGCCAGCAGCTGGGGGGAAACCTACTACAATGAGCAGTTCTTC. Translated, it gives CASSWGETYYNEQFF.

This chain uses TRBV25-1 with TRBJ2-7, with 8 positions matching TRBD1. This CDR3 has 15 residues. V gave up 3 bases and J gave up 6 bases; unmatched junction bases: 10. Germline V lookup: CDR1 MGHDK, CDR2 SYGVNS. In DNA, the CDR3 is TGTGCCAGCAGTGAGCTACGGGACAGGAAAGTCGAGCAGTACTTC. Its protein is CASSELRDRKVEQYF.

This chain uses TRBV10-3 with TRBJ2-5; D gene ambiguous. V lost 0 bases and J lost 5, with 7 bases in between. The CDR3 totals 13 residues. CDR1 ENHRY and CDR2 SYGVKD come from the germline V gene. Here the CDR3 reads CAISESKGETQYF. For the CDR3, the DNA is TGTGCCATCAGTGAGTCGAAAGGGGAGACCCAGTACTTC.

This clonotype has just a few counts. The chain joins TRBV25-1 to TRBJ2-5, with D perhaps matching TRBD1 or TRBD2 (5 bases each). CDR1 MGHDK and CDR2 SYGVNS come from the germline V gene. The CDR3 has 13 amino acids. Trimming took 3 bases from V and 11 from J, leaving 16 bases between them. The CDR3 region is CASSEGTVREQYF. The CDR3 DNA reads TGTGCCAGCAGTGAGGGGACCGTACGAGAGCAGTACTTC. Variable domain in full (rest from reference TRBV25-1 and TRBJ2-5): EADIYQTPRYLVIGTGKKITLECSQTMGHDKMYWYQQDPGMELHLIHYSYGVNSTEKGDLSSESTVSRIRTEHFPLTLESARPSHTSQYLCASSEGTVREQYFGPGTRLLVL.

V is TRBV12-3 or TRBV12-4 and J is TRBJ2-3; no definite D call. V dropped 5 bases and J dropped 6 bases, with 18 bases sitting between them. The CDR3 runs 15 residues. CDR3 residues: CASSRQVGSDDTQYF. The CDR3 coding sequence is TGTGCCAGCAGTAGGCAAGTGGGGTCCGACGATACGCAGTATTTT.

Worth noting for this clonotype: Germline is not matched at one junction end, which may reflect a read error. For the CDR3, the DNA is TGTGCTAGCAGCTTATTAGTAGCGGGGGGGCTCTACAATGAGCAGTTCTTC. Protein product: CASSLLVAGGLYNEQFF. The rearrangement joins TRBV7-7 to TRBJ2-1, with 11 bases that match TRBD2. CDR1 and CDR2 (germline): SSHAT, FNYEAQ (reference sequence). The CDR3 is 17 residues long.

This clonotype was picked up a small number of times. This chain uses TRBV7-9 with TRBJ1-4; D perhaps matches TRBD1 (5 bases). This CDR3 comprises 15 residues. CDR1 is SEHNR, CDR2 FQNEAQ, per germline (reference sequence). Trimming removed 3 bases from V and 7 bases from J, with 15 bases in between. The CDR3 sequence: CASSFTEGLGEKLFF. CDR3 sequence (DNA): TGTGCCAGCAGCTTCACAGAGGGGTTAGGTGAAAAACTGTTTTTT.

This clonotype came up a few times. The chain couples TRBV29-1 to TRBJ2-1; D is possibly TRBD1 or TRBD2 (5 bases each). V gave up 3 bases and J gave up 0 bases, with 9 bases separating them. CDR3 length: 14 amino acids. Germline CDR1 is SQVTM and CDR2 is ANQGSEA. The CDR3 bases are TGCAGCGTTGATCGGGGCATCTCCTACAATGAGCAGTTCTTC. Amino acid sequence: CSVDRGISYNEQFF.

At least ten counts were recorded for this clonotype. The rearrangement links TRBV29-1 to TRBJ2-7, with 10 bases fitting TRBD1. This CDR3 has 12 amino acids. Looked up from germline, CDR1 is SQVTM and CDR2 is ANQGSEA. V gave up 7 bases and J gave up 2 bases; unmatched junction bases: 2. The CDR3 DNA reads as TGCAGCGCCGGGACAGGGGCCTACGAGCAGTACTTC. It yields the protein CSAGTGAYEQYF.

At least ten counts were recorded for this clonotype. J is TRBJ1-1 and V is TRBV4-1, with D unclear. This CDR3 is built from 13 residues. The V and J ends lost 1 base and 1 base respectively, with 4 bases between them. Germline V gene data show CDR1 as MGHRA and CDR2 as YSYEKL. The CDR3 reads CASSQGRNTEAFF. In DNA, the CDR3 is TGCGCCAGCAGCCAAGGGCGGAACACTGAAGCTTTCTTT.

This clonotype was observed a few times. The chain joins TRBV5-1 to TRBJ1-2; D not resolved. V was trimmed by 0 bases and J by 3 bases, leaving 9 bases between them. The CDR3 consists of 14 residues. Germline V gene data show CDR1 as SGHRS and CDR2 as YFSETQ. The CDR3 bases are TGCGCCAGCAGCTTGGCTGCAAAGGACTATGGCTACACCTTC. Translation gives CASSLAAKDYGYTF.

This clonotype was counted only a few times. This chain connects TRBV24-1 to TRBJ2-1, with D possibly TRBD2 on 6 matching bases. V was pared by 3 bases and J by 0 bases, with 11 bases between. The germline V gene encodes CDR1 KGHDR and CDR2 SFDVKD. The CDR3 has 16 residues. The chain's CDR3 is CATSDGVAASYNEQFF. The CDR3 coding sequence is TGTGCCACCAGTGATGGGGTAGCGGCCTCCTACAATGAGCAGTTCTTC.

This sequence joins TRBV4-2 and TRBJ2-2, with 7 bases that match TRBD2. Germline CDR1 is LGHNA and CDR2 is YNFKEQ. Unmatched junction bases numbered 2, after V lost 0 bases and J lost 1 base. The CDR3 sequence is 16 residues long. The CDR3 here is CASSQDTGGNTGELFF. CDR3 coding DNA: TGTGCCAGCAGCCAAGATACGGGGGGGAACACCGGGGAGCTGTTTTTT.

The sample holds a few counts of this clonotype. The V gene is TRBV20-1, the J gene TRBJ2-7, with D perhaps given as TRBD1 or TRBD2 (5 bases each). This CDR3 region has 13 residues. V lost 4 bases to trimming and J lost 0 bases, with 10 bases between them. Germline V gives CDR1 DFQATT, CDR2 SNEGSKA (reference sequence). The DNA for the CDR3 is TGCAGTGCTACCGGGGCCTCCTCCTACGAGCAGTACTTC. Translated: CSATGASSYEQYF.

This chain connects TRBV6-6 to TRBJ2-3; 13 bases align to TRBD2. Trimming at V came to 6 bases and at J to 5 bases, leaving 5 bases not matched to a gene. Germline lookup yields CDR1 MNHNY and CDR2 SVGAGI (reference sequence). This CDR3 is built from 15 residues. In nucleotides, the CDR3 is TGTGCCAGCAGGGGGACTAGCGGGAAACTAGATACGCAGTATTTT. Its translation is CASRGTSGKLDTQYF.